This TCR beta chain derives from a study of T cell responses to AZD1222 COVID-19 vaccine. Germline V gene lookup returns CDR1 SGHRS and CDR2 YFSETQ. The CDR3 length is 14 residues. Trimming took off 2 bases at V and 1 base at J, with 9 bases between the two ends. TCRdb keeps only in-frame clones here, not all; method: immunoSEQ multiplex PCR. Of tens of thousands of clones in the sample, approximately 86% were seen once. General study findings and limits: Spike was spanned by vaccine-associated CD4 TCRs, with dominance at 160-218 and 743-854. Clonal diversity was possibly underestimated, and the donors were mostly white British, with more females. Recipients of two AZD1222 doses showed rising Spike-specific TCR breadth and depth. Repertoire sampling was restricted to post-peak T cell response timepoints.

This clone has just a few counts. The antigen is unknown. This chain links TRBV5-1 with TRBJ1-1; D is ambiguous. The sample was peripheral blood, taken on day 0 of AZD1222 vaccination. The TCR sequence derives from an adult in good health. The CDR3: CASSFGPGNTEAFF. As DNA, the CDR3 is TGCGCCAGCAGCTTTGGGCCAGGGAACACTGAAGCTTTCTTT.